Listed below are T cell receptor beta chains from one sample, sequenced in a study of early T cells in non-severe SARS-CoV-2 infection. MiXCR was run by TCRdb on the 5' RACE reads, yielding one entry per CDR3 protein. The table has 100,000 or so distinct CDR3 sequences, roughly 13% seen once. The sample consisted of whole blood. Source of these receptors: an adult who was a healthcare worker with PCR-confirmed SARS-CoV-2 infection or an uninfected control (not recorded which). The CDR3 runs from the conserved cysteine through the conserved F or W. The D gene is left open where the match is weak. Clone size is not always given. Where it is, it says once, few, many or a class for expanded clones.

TRBD2	TRBV12-3/TRBV12-4	TRBJ2-1	many	TGTGCCAGCAGTGTCCACGGTGCGGGGGAGACTAATGAGCAGTTCTTC	CASSVHGAGETNEQFF
TRBD2	TRBV12-3/TRBV12-4	TRBJ2-1	few	TGTGCCAGCAGTTTCCCCGGGACTAGCGGGAGGAATGAGCAGTTCTTC	CASSFPGTSGRNEQFF
TRBD2	TRBV30	TRBJ2-1	-	TGTGCCTGGAGCGTTAGCGGGGTCTCCTACAATGAGCAGTTCTTC	CAWSVSGVSYNEQFF
TRBD2	TRBV25-1	TRBJ2-1	-	TGTGCCAGCAGTGACCCCCGCAGGGCTAGCGGGCACTCCTACAATGAGCAGTTCTTC	CASSDPRRASGHSYNEQFF
-	TRBV6-5	TRBJ1-2	few	TGTGCCAGCTCGGCAGGGATGGGGGGCTACACCTTC	CASSAGMGGYTF
-	TRBV20-1	TRBJ1-5	few	TGCAGTGCTAGCGGTTCCACCGGGGGAAATCAGCCCCAGCATTTT	CSASGSTGGNQPQHF
-	TRBV15	TRBJ2-7	few	TGTGCCACCAGCAGAGATCCTGGCGGACACTACGAGCAGTACTTC	CATSRDPGGHYEQYF
-	TRBV12-3/TRBV12-4	TRBJ2-5	many	TGTGCCAGCAGTGGGGGAGAGCTACAAGAGACCCAGTACTTC	CASSGGELQETQYF
TRBD2	TRBV4-3	TRBJ2-5	-	TGCGCCAGCAGCCAACATGGGGCCGGGACTAGCGGTCAAGAGACCCAGTACTTC	CASSQHGAGTSGQETQYF
-	TRBV11-1	TRBJ2-1	few	TGTGCCAGCAGCTTAGCGCCCGACTACGGCTCCTACAATAAGCAGTTCTTC	CASSLAPDYGSYNKQFF
TRBD1	TRBV12-3/TRBV12-4	TRBJ2-3	many	TGTGCCAGCAGTTTAGTACAGGGGGCAGATACGCAGTATTTT	CASSLVQGADTQYF
TRBD1	TRBV5-4	TRBJ2-3	many	TGTGCCAGCAGCATACCGACAGGGAAGGACACAGATACGCAGTATTTT	CASSIPTGKDTDTQYF
TRBD2	TRBV20-1	TRBJ2-5	many	TGCAGTGCTACGACTAGCGGCCAAGAGACCCAGTACTTC	CSATTSGQETQYF
-	TRBV15	TRBJ1-1	many	TGTGCCACCAGCAGAGCCATGGGAGGCACTGAAGCTTTCTTT	CATSRAMGGTEAFF
-	TRBV29-1	TRBJ1-2	-	TGCAGGGCGGATGGAGGTCACAACTATGGCTACACCTTC	CRADGGHNYGYTF
-	TRBV3-2	TRBJ1-3	few	-	CASSQGWGTGNTIYF
-	TRBV12-3/TRBV12-4	TRBJ1-2	-	TGTGCCAGCAGCGTACAGGGACGGGCGAACTATGGCTACACCTTC	CASSVQGRANYGYTF
TRBD2	TRBV9	TRBJ2-7	-	TGTGCCAGCAGCGTAGCATCTAGCGGGAGCTACGAGCAGTACTTC	CASSVASSGSYEQYF
-	TRBV11-2	TRBJ2-3	many	TGTGCCAGCAGCACACCCCGACTAGGTCGGGCGCAGTATTTT	CASSTPRLGRAQYF
TRBD1	TRBV20-1	TRBJ2-3	many	TGCAGTGCCCTACAGGGGCCCCCCCGAGATACGCAGTATTTT	CSALQGPPRDTQYF
-	TRBV20-1	TRBJ2-1	few	TGCAGTGCTAGAAGGGGCGGATCCTACAATGAGCAGTTCTTC	CSARRGGSYNEQFF
-	TRBV5-4	TRBJ1-1	few	TGTGCCAGCAGCTTGTTGGGGGGCGGTCGGGCTGAAGCTTTCTTT	CASSLLGGGRAEAFF
-	TRBV5-1	TRBJ2-2	many	TGCGCCAGCAGCTACGGATGGACCGGGGAGCTGTTTTTT	CASSYGWTGELFF
-	TRBV19	TRBJ2-1	-	TGTGCCAGTAGTATATGGGCAGATAGAGACAATGAGCAGTTCTTC	CASSIWADRDNEQFF
-	TRBV29-1	TRBJ2-5	few	TGCAGCGTTGCGGATTCCGGAAAGACCCAGTACTTC	CSVADSGKTQYF
-	TRBV7-9	TRBJ1-5	-	TGTGCCAGCAGCTTAGGGGTCGGTCAGCCCCAGCATTTT	CASSLGVGQPQHF
TRBD2	TRBV20-1	TRBJ2-7	many	TGCAGTGCTGGGGGGGGAGCGGGAATAACCTACGAGCAGTACTTC	CSAGGGAGITYEQYF
-	TRBV29-1	TRBJ2-1	-	TGCAGCGCCGCACGGGACCAACCCTACAATGAGCAGTTCTTC	CSAARDQPYNEQFF
-	TRBV4-1	TRBJ2-7	-	TGCGCCAGCAGCCAAGGCAGCGAGGCCTACGAGCAGTACTTC	CASSQGSEAYEQYF
-	TRBV18	TRBJ2-7	-	TGTGCCAGCTCAGTCACAGGGTACTACGAGCAGAACTTC	CASSVTGYYEQNF
TRBD1	TRBV6-1	TRBJ1-6	-	TGTGCCGGACAGGTTTCTACGAATTCACCCCTCCACTTT	CAGQVSTNSPLHF
-	TRBV6-5	TRBJ2-2	few	TGTGCCAGCGCGAAGATGGGTACCGGGCGGGGGGAGCTGTTTTTT	CASAKMGTGRGELFF
TRBD2	TRBV27	TRBJ2-1	many	TGTGCCAGCAAGTCCCAGCGGGGCAATGAGCAGTTCTTC	CASKSQRGNEQFF
-	TRBV20-1	TRBJ2-1	few	TGCAGTGCTAGAGGGATCGGGAGTAACAATGAGCAGTTCTTC	CSARGIGSNNEQFF
-	TRBV7-2	TRBJ1-5	few	TGTGCCAGCAGCTCCCACAGGGGCAATCAGCCCCAGCATTTT	CASSSHRGNQPQHF
-	TRBV6-6	TRBJ2-2	many	TGTGCCAGCAGTGGGATTGGGAGGCACACCGGGGAGCTGTTTTTT	CASSGIGRHTGELFF
-	TRBV4-1	TRBJ2-6	-	TGCGCCAGCAGCCAAGGGAGCCTTTTCAACGTCCTGACTTTC	CASSQGSLFNVLTF
TRBD1	TRBV10-3	TRBJ2-4	few	TGTGCCATCAGTCCGGGACAGGGGGGAAACATTCAGTACTTC	CAISPGQGGNIQYF
TRBD2	TRBV12-3/TRBV12-4	TRBJ2-1	many	TGTGCCAGCAGTTTATCTAGCGGGAACTACAATGAGCAGTTCTTC	CASSLSSGNYNEQFF